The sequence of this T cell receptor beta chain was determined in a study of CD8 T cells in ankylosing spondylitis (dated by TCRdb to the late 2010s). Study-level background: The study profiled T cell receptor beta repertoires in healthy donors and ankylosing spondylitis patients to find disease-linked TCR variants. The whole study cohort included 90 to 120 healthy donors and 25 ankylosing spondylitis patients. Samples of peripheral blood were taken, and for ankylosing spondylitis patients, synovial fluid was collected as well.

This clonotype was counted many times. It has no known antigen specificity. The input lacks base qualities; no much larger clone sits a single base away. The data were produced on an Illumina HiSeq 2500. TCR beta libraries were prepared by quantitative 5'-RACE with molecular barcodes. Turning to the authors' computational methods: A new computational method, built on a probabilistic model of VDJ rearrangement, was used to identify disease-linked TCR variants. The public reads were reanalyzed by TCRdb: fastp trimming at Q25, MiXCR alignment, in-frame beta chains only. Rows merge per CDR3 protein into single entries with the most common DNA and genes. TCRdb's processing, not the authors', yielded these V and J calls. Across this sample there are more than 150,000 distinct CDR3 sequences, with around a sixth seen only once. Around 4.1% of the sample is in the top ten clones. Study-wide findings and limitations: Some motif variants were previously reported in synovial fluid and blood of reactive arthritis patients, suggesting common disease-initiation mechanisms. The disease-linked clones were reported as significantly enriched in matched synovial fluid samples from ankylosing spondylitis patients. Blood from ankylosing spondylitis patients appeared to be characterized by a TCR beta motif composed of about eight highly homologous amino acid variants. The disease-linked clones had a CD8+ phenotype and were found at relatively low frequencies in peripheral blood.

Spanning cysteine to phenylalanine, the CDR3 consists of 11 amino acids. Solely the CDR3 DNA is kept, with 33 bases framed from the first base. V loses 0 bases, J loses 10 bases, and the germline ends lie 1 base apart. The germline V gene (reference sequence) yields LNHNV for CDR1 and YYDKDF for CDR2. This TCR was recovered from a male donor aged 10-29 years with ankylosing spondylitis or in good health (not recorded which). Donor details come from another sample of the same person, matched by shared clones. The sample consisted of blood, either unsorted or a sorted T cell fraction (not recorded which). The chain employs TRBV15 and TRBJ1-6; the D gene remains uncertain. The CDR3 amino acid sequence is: CATSRDSPLHF. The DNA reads TGTGCCACCAGCAGAGACTCACCCCTCCACTTT.